The 26 T cell receptor beta chains reported below all come from one sample, sequenced in a study of cytomegalovirus exposure and HLA in healthy donors (dated by TCRdb to 2016 to 2017). Library generation was performed with the immunoSEQ multiplex PCR assay. For the multiplex PCR, a mixture combining 60 forward primers for TCR Vbeta segments and 13 reverse primers for TCR Jbeta segments was used. Imported from immuneACCESS, the table was reduced by TCRdb to in-frame sequences with V and J called. These copies leave out some clones; in studies compared against another copy, an unresolved V gene accounts for under half, and the cause of the remainder is not known. This sample's records show about 200,000 clones. The ten largest account for 0.7% to 0.8% of the sample. Specimen: PBMCs. The source of these receptors is a boy younger than 18 in good health and CMV-seronegative.

The rearrangement uses TRBV13 and TRBJ2-7, with 9 bases matching TRBD1. The CDR3 is 14 residues long. The V and J ends lost 2 bases and 6 bases, in that order; junction bases with no gene match: 5. CDR1 is PRHDT and CDR2 is FYEKMQ in the germline V gene (reference sequence). CDR3 sequence: CASSLYRGPSEQYF. CDR3 coding DNA: TGTGCCAGCAGCTTATACAGGGGGCCCTCCGAGCAGTACTTC.

The rearrangement links TRBV5-4 to TRBJ1-1; D might be TRBD1 (5 bases). The germline V gene encodes CDR1 SGHNT and CDR2 YYREEE (reference sequence). The germline V and J ends were trimmed by 2 bases and 9 bases, with 11 bases remaining between them. The CDR3 is 12 amino acids. The CDR3 coding sequence is TGTGCCAGCAGCTTAAGTGGGGGGAAAGCTTTCTTT. This translates into CASSLSGGKAFF.

The chain joins TRBV21-1 to TRBJ1-5. TRBV21-1 is tagged as a pseudogene. The CDR3 runs to 15 residues. Here the CDR3 reads CAPHLPGREDQPQHF. The CDR3, as DNA: TGTGCCCCCCATCTGCCAGGGAGGGAGGATCAGCCCCAGCATTTT.

The V gene is TRBV6-5, the J gene TRBJ2-1, with TRBD2 matching 7 bases. V lost 2 bases and J lost 2; bases outside the gene matches: 3. CDR1 is MNHEY, CDR2 SVGAGI, per germline. The CDR3 length is 15 residues. CDR3 DNA: TGTGCCAGCAGTTACGGGGCGGGGGCCTACAATGAGCAGTTCTTC. This gives the protein CASSYGAGAYNEQFF.

This chain uses TRBV19 with TRBJ2-7; 8 bases align to TRBD1. J was trimmed by 4 bases and V by 5 bases; bases with no gene match: 7. CDR1 and CDR2 from the germline V gene are LNHDA and SQIVND (reference sequence). This CDR3 has 14 amino acids. The CDR3 nucleotides read TGTGCCAGTAGTCCGGCCCAGGGGGCTTACGAGCAGTACTTC. This encodes CASSPAQGAYEQYF.

The chain uses TRBV5-1 and TRBJ2-1; 9 positions agree with TRBD2. CDR1 SGHRS and CDR2 YFSETQ come from the germline V gene. V lost 1 base to trimming and J lost 8 bases; unmatched junction nucleotides: 7. This CDR3 is built from 15 residues. Here the CDR3 DNA reads TGCGCCAGCAGCTTGACTACGGCGGGGGGGTATGAGCAGTTCTTC. It is translated as CASSLTTAGGYEQFF.

The chain links TRBV5-6 to TRBJ1-2; no firm D call. V lost 0 bases, J lost 8 bases, and 8 bases lay in between. This CDR3 is built from 12 residues. Germline loops: CDR1 SGHDT, CDR2 YYEEEE. The CDR3 reads CASSLGYAGYTF. The DNA of the CDR3 is TGTGCCAGCAGCTTGGGGTACGCGGGCTACACCTTC.

This chain connects TRBV7-9 to TRBJ2-7, with D possibly TRBD1 on 5 matching bases. CDR3 size: 14 residues. V was clipped by 4 bases and J by 3 bases, with 13 bases between them. Germline loops: CDR1 SEHNR, CDR2 FQNEAQ (reference sequence). Here the CDR3 DNA reads TGTGCCAGCAGCTCCCAAGGGGTTTTCTACGAGCAGTACTTC. It specifies CASSSQGVFYEQYF.

The genes are TRBV11-3 and TRBJ2-7; a possible D gene is TRBD2 (6 bases). Germline loops: CDR1 SGHNT, CDR2 YENEEA. Trimming removed 5 bases from V and 7 bases from J, with 12 bases in between. The CDR3 sequence is 12 residues long. This chain's CDR3 is CASSTREREQYF. As DNA, the CDR3 is TGTGCCAGCAGCACCCGGGAGCGTGAGCAGTACTTC.

This chain links TRBV6-5 with TRBJ1-3; TRBD1 matches 9 bases. Losses at the gene ends were 4 bases for V and 4 bases for J; bases not matched to a gene: 8. Per the germline V gene, CDR1 is MNHEY and CDR2 is SVGAGI. The length of the CDR3 is 16 residues. This CDR3 reads CASSLGTGPSGNTIYF. CDR3 coding DNA: TGTGCCAGCAGTTTAGGGACAGGGCCTTCCGGAAACACCATATATTTT.

This chain joins TRBV6-6 and TRBJ1-2; 9 positions match TRBD1. The germline V gene has CDR1 MNHNY and CDR2 SVGAGI (reference sequence). V dropped 4 bases and J dropped 3; count of bases not matched to a gene: 3. The CDR3 runs 14 residues. The CDR3 DNA reads as TGTGCCAGCAGTTCGGGACAGGGATACTATGGCTACACCTTC. This translates into CASSSGQGYYGYTF.

V gene TRBV15 combines with J gene TRBJ1-1; D possibly corresponds to TRBD1 (5 bases). The V and J ends lost 2 bases and 4 bases respectively, with 5 bases between them. The CDR3 has 12 residues. The V gene's germline CDR1 is LNHNV and CDR2 YYDKDF (reference sequence). CDR3 bases: TGTGCCACCAGCAGACAGGGCACTGAAGCTTTCTTT. It is translated as CATSRQGTEAFF. Combining the CDR3 with reference TRBV15 and TRBJ1-1 gives the whole variable domain DAMVIQNPRYQVTQFGKPVTLSCSQTLNHNVMYWYQQKSSQAPKLLFHYYDKDFNNEADTPDNFQSRRPNTSFCFLDIRSPGLGDTAMYLCATSRQGTEAFFGQGTRLTVV.

The V gene is TRBV7-3, the J gene TRBJ2-1, with D tentatively TRBD1 (6 bases). CDR1 is SGHTA, CDR2 FQGTGA, per germline. This CDR3 has 19 amino acids. V was clipped by 5 bases and J by 0 bases, with 23 bases between them. Here the CDR3 DNA reads TGTGCCAGCAGCCTTCTTCCACGTGACAGGATACGCTCCTACAATGAGCAGTTCTTC. It specifies CASSLLPRDRIRSYNEQFF.

The genes are TRBV30 and TRBJ1-1; D remains ambiguous. The CDR3 length is 13 residues. V was pared by 3 bases and J by 6 bases, with 14 bases between. Germline loops: CDR1 GTSNPN, CDR2 SVGIG (reference sequence). The CDR3 DNA is TGTGCCTGGAGACGGACTTCTCCCCCTGAAGCTTTCTTT. This codes for CAWRRTSPPEAFF.

The chain carries TRBV30 and TRBJ1-1, with 7 bases lining up with TRBD1. Unmatched junction bases numbered 10, after V lost 5 bases and J lost 4 bases. Per germline, CDR1 GTSNPN and CDR2 SVGIG (reference sequence). The CDR3 is 14 residues long. The CDR3 DNA sequence: TGTGCCTGGGGCAAGACAGGGCCCGGCACTGAAGCTTTCTTT. The encoded protein is CAWGKTGPGTEAFF.

The V and J genes are TRBV15 and TRBJ2-1, with 7 bases that match TRBD1. With V trimmed by 3 bases and J by 3 bases, 2 bases remained unmatched. Looked up from germline, CDR1 is LNHNV and CDR2 is YYDKDF (reference sequence). The CDR3 is made up of 14 amino acids. DNA of the CDR3: TGTGCCACCAGCAGGGACAGGAACTACAATGAGCAGTTCTTC. Encoded protein: CATSRDRNYNEQFF. Drawing the rest from reference TRBV15 and TRBJ2-1, the complete variable domain is DAMVIQNPRYQVTQFGKPVTLSCSQTLNHNVMYWYQQKSSQAPKLLFHYYDKDFNNEADTPDNFQSRRPNTSFCFLDIRSPGLGDTAMYLCATSRDRNYNEQFFGPGTRLTVL.

The V call is TRBV19, the J call TRBJ2-7; weak D call: TRBD1 (5 bases). The V gene's germline CDR1 is LNHDA and CDR2 SQIVND (reference sequence). The CDR3 is made up of 13 amino acids. V lost 6 bases to trimming and J lost 2 bases, with 11 bases between them. The CDR3 sequence: CASSWGGAYEQYF. The CDR3 DNA is TGTGCCAGTAGCTGGGGCGGAGCCTACGAGCAGTACTTC.

The chain has TRBV6-5 and TRBJ2-1; D uncertain. The ends were cut back, 2 bases at V and 8 bases at J, with 10 bases in the middle. This CDR3 is built from 13 residues. The germline gives CDR1 MNHEY, CDR2 SVGAGI. DNA of the CDR3: TGTGCCAGCAGTTACAATCTGGCCTATGAGCAGTTCTTC. Translated: CASSYNLAYEQFF.

This sequence joins TRBV30 and TRBJ2-1; 9 nucleotides match TRBD1. With V trimmed by 3 bases and J by 5 bases, 2 bases remained unmatched. CDR3 length: 13 residues. CDR1 and CDR2 (germline): GTSNPN, SVGIG (reference sequence). The DNA for the CDR3 is TGTGCCTGGAGGGGGGACAGGGACAATGAGCAGTTCTTC. It yields the protein CAWRGDRDNEQFF.

The V call is TRBV4-1, the J call TRBJ1-2; no definite D call. Trimming stripped 4 bases from V and 2 bases from J, with 8 bases between. The CDR3 is 13 amino acids. Germline V gene sequence: CDR1 MGHRA, CDR2 YSYEKL. CDR3 in DNA: TGCGCCAGCAGCCGTGGCAGAAACTATGGCTACACCTTC. It codes for CASSRGRNYGYTF.

The chain has TRBV27 and TRBJ1-3; TRBD1 is a possible D gene (5 bases). The ends were cut back, 6 bases at V and 0 bases at J, with 15 bases in the middle. CDR3 length: 16 amino acids. Germline values: CDR1 MNHEY, CDR2 SMNVEV (reference sequence). Here the CDR3 reads CASSPLPTVSGNTIYF. CDR3 nucleotide sequence: TGTGCCAGCAGCCCGCTCCCGACAGTCTCTGGAAACACCATATATTTT.

The chain carries TRBV6-1 and TRBJ1-3, with 7 bases that match TRBD1. Germline assignment: CDR1 MNHNS and CDR2 SASEGT. The CDR3 length is 16 residues. The V gene end was trimmed by 4 bases and the J gene end by 0 bases; junction bases not matched to a gene: 6. CDR3 nucleotides: TGTGCCAGCAGTGGGAGACAGGGTTCCTCTGGAAACACCATATATTTT. The encoded protein is CASSGRQGSSGNTIYF.

The chain links TRBV11-2 to TRBJ1-1, with D uncertain. The CDR3 contains 12 residues. From germline, CDR1 is SGHAT and CDR2 FQNNGV. Trimming took 3 bases from V and 7 from J, leaving 9 bases between them. CDR3 nucleotide sequence: TGTGCCAGCAGCTTTGGCGCGGGTGAAGCTTTCTTT. This encodes CASSFGAGEAFF.

This sequence joins TRBV29-1 and TRBJ2-7, with 9 bases that match TRBD2. CDR3 size: 14 residues. Trimming took 4 bases from V and 3 from J; bases not matched to a gene: 7. Per the germline V gene, CDR1 is SQVTM and CDR2 is ANQGSEA. This CDR3 is CSVVEGLADYEQYF. Here the CDR3 DNA reads TGCAGCGTTGTAGAGGGACTAGCAGACTACGAGCAGTACTTC.

The chain couples TRBV21-1 to TRBJ1-1; the table's TRBD1 call for D was not verified on the DNA. TRBV21-1 is given as a pseudogene. This CDR3 comprises 14 residues. CDR3 region: CASSKYPGNTEAFF. The CDR3 DNA follows: TGTGCCAGCAGCAAATACCCAGGGAACACTGAAGCTTTCTTT.

This chain uses TRBV6-5 with TRBJ2-1; 7 bases match TRBD2. CDR1 and CDR2 (germline): MNHEY, SVGAGI. The ends lost 2 bases at V and 6 bases at J; junction bases unmatched: 4. This CDR3 comprises 14 residues. CDR3 in DNA: TGTGCCAGCAGTTACCTCACGGGGGGCAATGAGCAGTTCTTC. Translated: CASSYLTGGNEQFF.